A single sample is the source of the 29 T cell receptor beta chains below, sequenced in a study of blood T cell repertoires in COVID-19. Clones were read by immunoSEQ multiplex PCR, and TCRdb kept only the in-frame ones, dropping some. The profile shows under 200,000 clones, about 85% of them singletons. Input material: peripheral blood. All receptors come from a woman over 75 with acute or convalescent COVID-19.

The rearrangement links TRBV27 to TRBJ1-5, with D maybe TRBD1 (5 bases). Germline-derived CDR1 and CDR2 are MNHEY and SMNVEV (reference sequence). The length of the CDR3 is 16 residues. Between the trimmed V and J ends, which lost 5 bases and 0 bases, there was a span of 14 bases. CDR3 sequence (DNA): TGTGCCAGCAGTCCTTATCAGGGAACTAGCAATCAGCCCCAGCATTTT. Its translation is CASSPYQGTSNQPQHF.

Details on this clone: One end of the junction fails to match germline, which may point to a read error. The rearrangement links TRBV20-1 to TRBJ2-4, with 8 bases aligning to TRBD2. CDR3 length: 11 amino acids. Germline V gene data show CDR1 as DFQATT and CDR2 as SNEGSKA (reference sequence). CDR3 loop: CSARGRAGANF. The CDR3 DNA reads TGCAGTGCTAGAGGAAGAGCGGGGGCGAACTTC.

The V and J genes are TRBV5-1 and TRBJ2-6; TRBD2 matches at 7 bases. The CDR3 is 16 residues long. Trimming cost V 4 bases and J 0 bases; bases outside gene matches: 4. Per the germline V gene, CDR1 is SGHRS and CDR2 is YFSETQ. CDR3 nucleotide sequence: TGCGCCAGCAGCCCGGGCGGGAGCTCTGGGGCCAACGTCCTGACTTTC. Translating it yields CASSPGGSSGANVLTF.

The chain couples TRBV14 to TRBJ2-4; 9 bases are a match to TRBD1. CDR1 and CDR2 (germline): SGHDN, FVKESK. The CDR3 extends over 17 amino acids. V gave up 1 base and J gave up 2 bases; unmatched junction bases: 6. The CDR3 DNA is TGTGCCAGCAGCCAAGGATCTACAGGGGGCACCAAAAACATTCAGTACTTC. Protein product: CASSQGSTGGTKNIQYF.

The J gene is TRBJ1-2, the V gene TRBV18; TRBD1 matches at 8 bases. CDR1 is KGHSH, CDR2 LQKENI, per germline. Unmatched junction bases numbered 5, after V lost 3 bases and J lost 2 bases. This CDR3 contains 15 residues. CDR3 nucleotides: TGTGCCAGCTCACCTCAGGGGGCTATCAACTATGGCTACACCTTC. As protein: CASSPQGAINYGYTF.

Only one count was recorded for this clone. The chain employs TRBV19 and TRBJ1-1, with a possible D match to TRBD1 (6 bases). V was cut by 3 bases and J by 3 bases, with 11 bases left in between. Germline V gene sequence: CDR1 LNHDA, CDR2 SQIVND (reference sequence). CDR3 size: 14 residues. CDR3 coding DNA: TGTGCCAGTAGTATTTGGGGGCGCGACACTGAAGCTTTCTTT. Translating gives CASSIWGRDTEAFF.

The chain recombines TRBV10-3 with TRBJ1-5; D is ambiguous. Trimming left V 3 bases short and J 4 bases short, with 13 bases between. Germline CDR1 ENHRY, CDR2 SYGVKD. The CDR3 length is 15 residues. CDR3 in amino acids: CAISDAGFPNQPQHF. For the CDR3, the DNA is TGTGCCATCAGTGACGCGGGGTTTCCTAATCAGCCCCAGCATTTT.

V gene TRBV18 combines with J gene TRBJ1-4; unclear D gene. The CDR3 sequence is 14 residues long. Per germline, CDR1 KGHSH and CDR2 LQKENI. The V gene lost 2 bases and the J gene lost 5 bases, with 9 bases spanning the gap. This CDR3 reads CASSPNRENEKLFF. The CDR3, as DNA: TGTGCCAGCTCACCAAACCGGGAAAATGAAAAACTGTTTTTT.

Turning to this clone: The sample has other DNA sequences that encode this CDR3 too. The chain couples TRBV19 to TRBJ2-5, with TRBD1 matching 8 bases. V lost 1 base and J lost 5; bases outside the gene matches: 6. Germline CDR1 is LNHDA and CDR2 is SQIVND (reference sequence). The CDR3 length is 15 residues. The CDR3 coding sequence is TGTGCCAGTAGTATAGGACAGGGGAGTGGGGAGACCCAGTACTTC. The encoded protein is CASSIGQGSGETQYF. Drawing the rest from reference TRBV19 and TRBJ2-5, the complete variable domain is DGGITQSPKYLFRKEGQNVTLSCEQNLNHDAMYWYRQDPGQGLRLIYYSQIVNDFQKGDIAEGYSVSREKKESFPLTVTSAQKNPTAFYLCASSIGQGSGETQYFGPGTRLLVL.

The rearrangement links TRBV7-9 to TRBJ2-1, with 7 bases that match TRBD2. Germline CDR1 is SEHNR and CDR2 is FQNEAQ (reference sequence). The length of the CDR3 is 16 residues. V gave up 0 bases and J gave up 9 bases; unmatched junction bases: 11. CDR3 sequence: CASSLAAPSGGGEQFF. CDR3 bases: TGTGCCAGCAGCTTAGCGGCTCCTAGCGGAGGAGGTGAGCAGTTCTTC.

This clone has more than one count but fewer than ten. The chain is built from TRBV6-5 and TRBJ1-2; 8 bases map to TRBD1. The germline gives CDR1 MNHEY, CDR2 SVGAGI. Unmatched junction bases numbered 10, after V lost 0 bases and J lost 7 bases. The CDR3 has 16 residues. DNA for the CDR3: TGTGCCAGCAGTTACTCTTCCGGACAGGGCCCGTCTGGCTACACCTTC. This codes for CASSYSSGQGPSGYTF.

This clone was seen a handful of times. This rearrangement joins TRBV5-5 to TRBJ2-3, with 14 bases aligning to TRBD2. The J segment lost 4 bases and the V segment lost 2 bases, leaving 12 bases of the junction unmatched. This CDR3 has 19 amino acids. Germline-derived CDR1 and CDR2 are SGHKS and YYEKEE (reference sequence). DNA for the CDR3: TGTGCCAGCAGCTTAGGGGGACTAGCGGGGGTTATCCGGGCAGATACGCAGTATTTT. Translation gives CASSLGGLAGVIRADTQYF.

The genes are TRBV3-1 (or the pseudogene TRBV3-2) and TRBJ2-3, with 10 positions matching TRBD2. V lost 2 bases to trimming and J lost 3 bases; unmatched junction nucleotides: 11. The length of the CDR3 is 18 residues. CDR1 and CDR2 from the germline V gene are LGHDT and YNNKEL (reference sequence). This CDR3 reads CASSQPSGTSELTDTQYF. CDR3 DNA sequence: TGTGCCAGCAGCCAACCTTCCGGGACTAGCGAGCTTACAGATACGCAGTATTTT.

CDR3 coding DNA: TGTGCCAGCAGTGACGAGGCACGAAGGGGGGAGACCCAGTACTTC. It codes for CASSDEARRGETQYF. This rearrangement joins TRBV2 to TRBJ2-5; the D gene is possibly TRBD1 (6 bases). This CDR3 comprises 15 residues. V shed 3 bases and J shed 5 bases, with 16 bases lying between them. The germline V gene has CDR1 SNHLY and CDR2 FYNNEI.

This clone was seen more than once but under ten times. In nucleotides, the CDR3 is TGTGCCAGCAGTTTCCAGGGGTTGGTTGGCTACACCTTC. This sequence encodes CASSFQGLVGYTF. The chain combines TRBV12-3 or TRBV12-4 with TRBJ1-2; perhaps TRBD1 as D (6 bases). V was pared by 3 bases and J by 7 bases, with 12 bases between. CDR3 length: 13 residues.

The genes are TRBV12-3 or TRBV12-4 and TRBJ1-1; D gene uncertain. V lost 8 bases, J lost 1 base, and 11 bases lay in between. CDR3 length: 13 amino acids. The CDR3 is CASGLRRNTEAFF. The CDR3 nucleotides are TGTGCCAGCGGCCTGCGGCGGAACACTGAAGCTTTCTTT.

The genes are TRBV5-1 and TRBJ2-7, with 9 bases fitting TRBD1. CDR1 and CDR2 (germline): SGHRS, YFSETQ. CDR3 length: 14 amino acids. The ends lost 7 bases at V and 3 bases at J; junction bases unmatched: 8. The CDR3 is CASGPPGQGYEQYF. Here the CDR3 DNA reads TGCGCCAGCGGACCCCCGGGACAGGGCTACGAGCAGTACTTC. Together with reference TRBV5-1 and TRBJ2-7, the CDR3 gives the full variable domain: KAGVTQTPRYLIKTRGQQVTLSCSPISGHRSVSWYQQTPGQGLQFLFEYFSETQRNKGNFPGRFSGRQFSNSRSEMNVSTLELGDSALYLCASGPPGQGYEQYFGPGTRLTVT.

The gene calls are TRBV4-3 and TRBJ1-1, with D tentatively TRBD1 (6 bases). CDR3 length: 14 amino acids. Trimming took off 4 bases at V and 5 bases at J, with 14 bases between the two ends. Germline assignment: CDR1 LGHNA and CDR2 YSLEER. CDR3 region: CASSPGGARTEAFF. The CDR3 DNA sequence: TGCGCCAGCAGCCCTGGGGGCGCCCGGACTGAAGCTTTCTTT.

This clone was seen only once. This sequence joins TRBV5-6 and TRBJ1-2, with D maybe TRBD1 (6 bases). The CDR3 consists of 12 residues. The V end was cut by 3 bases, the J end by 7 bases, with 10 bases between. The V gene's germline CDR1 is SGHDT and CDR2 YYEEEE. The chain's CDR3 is CASSWEQGGYTF. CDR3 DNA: TGTGCCAGCAGCTGGGAACAGGGTGGCTACACCTTC.

As DNA, the CDR3 is TGCGCCAGCAGCCAAGCCCCGGGACAGACCTATGGCTACACCTTC. Translated: CASSQAPGQTYGYTF. The chain employs TRBV4-1 and TRBJ1-2; TRBD1 aligns across 7 bases. Germline V gene sequence: CDR1 MGHRA, CDR2 YSYEKL. The CDR3 has 15 residues. Trimming cost V 1 base and J 4 bases; bases outside gene matches: 6.

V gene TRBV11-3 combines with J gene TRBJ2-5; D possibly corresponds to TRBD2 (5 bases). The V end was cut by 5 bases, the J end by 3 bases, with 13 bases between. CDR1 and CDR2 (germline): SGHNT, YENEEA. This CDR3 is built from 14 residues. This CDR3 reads CASSRDGIKETQYF. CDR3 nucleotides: TGTGCCAGCAGCCGTGACGGGATAAAAGAGACCCAGTACTTC.

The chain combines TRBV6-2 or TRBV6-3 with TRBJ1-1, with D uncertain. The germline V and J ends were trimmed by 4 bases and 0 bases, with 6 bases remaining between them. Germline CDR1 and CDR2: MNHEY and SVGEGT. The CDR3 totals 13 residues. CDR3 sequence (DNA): TGTGCCAGCAGTTCTTCCCTGAACACTGAAGCTTTCTTT. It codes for CASSSSLNTEAFF.

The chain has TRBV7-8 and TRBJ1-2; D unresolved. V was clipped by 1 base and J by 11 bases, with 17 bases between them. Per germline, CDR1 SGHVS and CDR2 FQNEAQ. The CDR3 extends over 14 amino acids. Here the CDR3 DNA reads TGTGCCAGCAGCTTAGAGCTCTCGGTTCCCCTGTACACCTTC. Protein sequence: CASSLELSVPLYTF.

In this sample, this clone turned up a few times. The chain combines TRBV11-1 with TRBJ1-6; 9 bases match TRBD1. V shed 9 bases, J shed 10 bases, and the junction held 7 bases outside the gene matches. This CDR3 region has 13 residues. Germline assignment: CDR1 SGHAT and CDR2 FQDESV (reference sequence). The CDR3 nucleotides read TGTGCCAGTACGACAGGGGGGAACTCACCCCTCCACTTT. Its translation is CASTTGGNSPLHF.

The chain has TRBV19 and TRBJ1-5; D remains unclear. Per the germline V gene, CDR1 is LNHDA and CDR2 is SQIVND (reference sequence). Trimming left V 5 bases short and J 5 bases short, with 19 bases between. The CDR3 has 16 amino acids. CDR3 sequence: CASSPNTAGNYQPQHF. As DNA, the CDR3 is TGTGCCAGTAGTCCTAACACAGCCGGTAACTATCAGCCCCAGCATTTT.

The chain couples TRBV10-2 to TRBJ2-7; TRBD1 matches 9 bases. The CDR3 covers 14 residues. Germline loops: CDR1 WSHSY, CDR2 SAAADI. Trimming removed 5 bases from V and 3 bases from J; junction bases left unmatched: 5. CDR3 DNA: TGCGCCAGCAGTTCACAGGGGGCGATCTACGAGCAGTACTTC. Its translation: CASSSQGAIYEQYF.

The CDR3, as DNA: TGTGCCAGCAGCTTAGAGAGGGATGGGATTCAGCCCCAGCATTTT. This sequence encodes CASSLERDGIQPQHF. The V call is TRBV7-2, the J call TRBJ1-5; D unresolved. CDR1 SGHTA and CDR2 FQGNSA come from the germline V gene. Trimming shortened V by 1 base and J by 6 bases, and 13 bases separated the two germline ends. The CDR3 loop spans 15 amino acids.

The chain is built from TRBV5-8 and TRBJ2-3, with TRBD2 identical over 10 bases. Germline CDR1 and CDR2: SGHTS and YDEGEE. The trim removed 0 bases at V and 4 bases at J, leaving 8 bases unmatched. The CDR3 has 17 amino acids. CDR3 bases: TGTGCCAGCAGCTTGGTCGGCAGCGGGGGGGCCTCAGATACGCAGTATTTT. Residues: CASSLVGSGGASDTQYF. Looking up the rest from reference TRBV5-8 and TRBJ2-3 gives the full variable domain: EAGVTQSPTHLIKTRGQQATLRCSPISGHTSVYWYQQALGLGLQFLLWYDEGEERNRGNFPPRFSGRQFPNYSSELNVNALELEDSALYLCASSLVGSGGASDTQYFGPGTRLTVL.

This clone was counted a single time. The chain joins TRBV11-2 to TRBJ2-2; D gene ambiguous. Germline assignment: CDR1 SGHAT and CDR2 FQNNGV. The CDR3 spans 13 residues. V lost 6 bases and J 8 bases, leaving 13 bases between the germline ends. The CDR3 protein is CASRTPMRGELFF. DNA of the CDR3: TGTGCCAGCAGGACCCCCATGAGGGGGGAGCTGTTTTTT.